Included here is one T cell receptor beta chain sequence, with context. Authors' methods: Using reference gene primer amplification, nucleated cell counts were estimated. Sequencing used immunoSEQ multiplex PCR; TCRdb keeps in-frame clones, though not all of them. That table is the source of V, J and clone size, and D and trimming were worked out from the DNA. The sample carries about 74,000 clones, 70% to 80% recorded once. The sample originates from a study of blood T cell repertoires in COVID-19. Study-wide background: PBMCs, B-cell-depleted T cells, or T cells were the source of the cDNA or gDNA that made up the material.

The source of this sequence is a human donor in a cohort sampled during active COVID-19. Material for sequencing was peripheral blood.

As DNA, the CDR3 is TGCGCCAGCAGCCCGTGGACAGGGGGCGGGGAGCTGTTTTTT. Encoded protein: CASSPWTGGGELFF. This chain joins TRBV5-1 and TRBJ2-2; 10 bases line up with TRBD1. The CDR3 has 14 amino acids. Germline CDR1 and CDR2: SGHRS and YFSETQ. The V segment lost 4 bases and the J segment 7 bases; nucleotides outside the gene matches: 4. Full variable domain (missing parts from reference TRBV5-1 and TRBJ2-2): KAGVTQTPRYLIKTRGQQVTLSCSPISGHRSVSWYQQTPGQGLQFLFEYFSETQRNKGNFPGRFSGRQFSNSRSEMNVSTLELGDSALYLCASSPWTGGGELFFGEGSRLTVL.